This is a list of T cell receptor beta chains from one sample in a study of blood T cell repertoires in COVID-19. Assay used: immunoSEQ multiplex PCR; TCRdb lists only in-frame clones, some missing. This sample has about 210,000 clones; about 83% occur once, and the top ten carry approximately 2.9%. Sequencing was done on a sample of peripheral blood. Receptors originate from a man aged 45-60 years with active or convalescent COVID-19. Both conserved end residues are trimmed from each CDR3.

TRBJ1-2	TRBV2	ASSEYPGYGYT
TRBJ2-1	TRBV14	ASSQEEGRLVVGRQF
TRBJ2-3	TRBV11-2	ASSFQGSADTQY
TRBJ1-2	TRBV7-2	ASSLVRVTNYGYT
TRBJ1-5	TRBV19	ASSIDTVNQPQH
TRBJ2-7	TRBV5-4	ASSSAPGPDEQY
TRBJ1-2	TRBV7-2	ASSSQGSGYGYT
TRBJ2-5	TRBV10-1	ASSEGGAGETQY
TRBJ2-5	TRBV2	ASSEGLAGDQETQY
TRBJ2-7	TRBV6-1	ASSEEGGSSYEQY
TRBJ2-7	TRBV30	AWSDRGLNYEQY
TRBJ2-1	TRBV7-8	ASSSIEPYNEQF
TRBJ2-3	TRBV6-6	ASSYAGGPGDTQY
TRBJ1-2	TRBV19	ASSPNTGGYGYT
TRBJ1-2	TRBV6-5	ASSQQGLEGYT
TRBJ2-7	TRBV21-1	ASSKVPPEGSYEQY
TRBJ2-7	TRBV12-5	AGPGQGRYEQY
TRBJ2-7	TRBV6-2/TRBV6-3	ASSLSGGGTEQY
TRBJ2-1	TRBV6-5	ASSGGDMDEQF
TRBJ1-1	TRBV20-1	SASLSVEAF
TRBJ1-1	TRBV5-1	ASSLAQDSLMNTEAF
TRBJ1-1	TRBV18	ASSPPRGSSNTEAF
TRBJ2-3	TRBV6-1	ASSEAPVAGDSTDTQY
TRBJ1-5	TRBV15	ATSRDPGNQPQH
TRBJ2-2	TRBV4-3	ASSQDLYRGRINGELF
TRBJ2-3	TRBV6-5	ASSHLAGGPVDTQY
TRBJ1-1	TRBV6-5	ASTNSPTTEAF
TRBJ2-3	TRBV11-2	ASSFSGGSTDTQY
TRBJ1-2	TRBV13	ASSLEGREAANYGYT
TRBJ1-1	TRBV10-1	ASSEGRGEAF
TRBJ1-2	TRBV29-1	SVESGTGGYT